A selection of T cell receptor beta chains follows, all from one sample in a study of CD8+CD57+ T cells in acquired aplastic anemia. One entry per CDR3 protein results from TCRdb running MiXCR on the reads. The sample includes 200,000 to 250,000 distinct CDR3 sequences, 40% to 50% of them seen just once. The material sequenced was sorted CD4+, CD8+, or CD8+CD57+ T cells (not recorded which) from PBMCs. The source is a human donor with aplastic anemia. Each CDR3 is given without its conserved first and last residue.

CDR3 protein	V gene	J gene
ATSEGTGTNYGYT	TRBV24-1	TRBJ1-2
ASRASAGQGAPDEQF	TRBV5-5	TRBJ2-1
ASSSSRVYNEQF	TRBV28	TRBJ2-1
ASRSGLAGFTGELF	TRBV2	TRBJ2-2
ASSSTAQSYQETQY	TRBV7-9	TRBJ2-5
ASSLFAGSSSYEQY	TRBV5-4	TRBJ2-7
ASSEDDTGAQPQH	TRBV6-1	TRBJ1-5
SARSGTGSSPLH	TRBV20-1	TRBJ1-6
AWSSGELEEETQY	TRBV30	TRBJ2-5
ASSIVQGRSNEKLF	TRBV19	TRBJ1-4
ASTAGGNYEQY	TRBV6-1	TRBJ2-7
SASSSGGPHPFTDTQY	TRBV20-1	TRBJ2-3
ASSQDTRGDPEAF	TRBV3-1	TRBJ1-1
ATSRDRQGVDEQY	TRBV15	TRBJ2-7
SAPVSGKYEQY	TRBV20-1	TRBJ2-7
SVRLAGVDYNEQF	TRBV29-1	TRBJ2-1
ASSPRTGRTEAF	TRBV9	TRBJ1-1
ASSLAGGEQQY	TRBV7-9	TRBJ2-7
ASSLDALGGYGYT	TRBV7-9	TRBJ1-2
ASSPAGTSTDTQY	TRBV7-3	TRBJ2-3
ASSFGTGISYEQY	TRBV27	TRBJ2-7
ASSQGGLAGGNEQY	TRBV4-2	TRBJ2-7
ASSSGQKITDTQY	TRBV11-2	TRBJ2-3
AWSVGVFTEAF	TRBV30	TRBJ1-1
ASSSEGGGSNQPQH	TRBV9	TRBJ1-5
ASSLARGLENQPQH	TRBV5-1	TRBJ1-5
ASSNKREGNTGELF	TRBV6-5	TRBJ2-2
ASSQDTMAESYNEQF	TRBV4-1	TRBJ2-1
ASSGPGSTDTQY	TRBV6-1	TRBJ2-3
ASSARLAGGFADTQY	TRBV27	TRBJ2-3
AGRGGAGELF	TRBV19	TRBJ2-2
ASRWTSAQETQY	TRBV5-6	TRBJ2-5
ASKGQGNQPQH	TRBV2	TRBJ1-5
ASSAMGGGEETQY	TRBV25-1	TRBJ2-5
ASSSMGGFFSYNEQF	TRBV7-8	TRBJ2-1
ASGEDRGDETQY	TRBV6-2/TRBV6-3	TRBJ2-5
ASSDHGYT	TRBV6-1	TRBJ1-2
AISLTGVGQPQH	TRBV10-3	TRBJ1-5
ASSVDPANTEAF	TRBV9	TRBJ1-1
SVTSGTIKQY	TRBV29-1	TRBJ2-7
ASSILRGAST	TRBV19	TRBJ1-4
ASSAENYEQY	TRBV9	TRBJ2-7
ATSSEFGGISGNTIY	TRBV15	TRBJ1-3
ASSSGRAGYT	TRBV5-1	TRBJ1-2
ASGVPPGFIEGVSVPDTQY	TRBV12-5	TRBJ2-3
AISPGLLSYGYT	TRBV10-3	TRBJ1-2
ASSLQGLAYEQY	TRBV7-2	TRBJ2-7
ASSTPSGNTIY	TRBV2	TRBJ1-3
SVEGGQGRDGYT	TRBV29-1	TRBJ1-2
ASSTGTEYNEQF	TRBV6-4	TRBJ2-1